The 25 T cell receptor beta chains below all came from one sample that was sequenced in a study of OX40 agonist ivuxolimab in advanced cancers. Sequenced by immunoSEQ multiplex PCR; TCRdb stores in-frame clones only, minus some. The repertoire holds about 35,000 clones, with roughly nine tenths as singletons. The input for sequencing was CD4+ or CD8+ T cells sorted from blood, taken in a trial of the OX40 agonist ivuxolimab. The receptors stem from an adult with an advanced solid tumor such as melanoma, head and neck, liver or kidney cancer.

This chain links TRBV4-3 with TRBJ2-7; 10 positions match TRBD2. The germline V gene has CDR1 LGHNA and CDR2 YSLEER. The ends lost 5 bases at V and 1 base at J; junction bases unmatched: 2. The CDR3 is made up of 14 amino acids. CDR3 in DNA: TGCGCCAGCAGCTCTAGCGGGAGTTCCTACGAGCAGTACTTC. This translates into CASSSSGSSYEQYF.

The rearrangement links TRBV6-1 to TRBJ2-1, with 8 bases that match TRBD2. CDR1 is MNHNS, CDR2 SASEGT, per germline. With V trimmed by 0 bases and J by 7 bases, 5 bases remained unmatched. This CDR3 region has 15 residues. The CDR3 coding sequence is TGTGCCAGCAGTGAAGCATGGACTAGCCTGAATGAGCAGTTCTTC. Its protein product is CASSEAWTSLNEQFF.

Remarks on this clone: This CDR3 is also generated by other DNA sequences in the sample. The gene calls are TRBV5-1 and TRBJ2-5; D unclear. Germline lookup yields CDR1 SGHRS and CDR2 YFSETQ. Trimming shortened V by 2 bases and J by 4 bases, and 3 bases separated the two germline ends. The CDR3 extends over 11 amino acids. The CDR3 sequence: CASSFSETQYF. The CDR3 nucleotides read TGCGCCAGCAGCTTTTCAGAGACCCAGTACTTC.

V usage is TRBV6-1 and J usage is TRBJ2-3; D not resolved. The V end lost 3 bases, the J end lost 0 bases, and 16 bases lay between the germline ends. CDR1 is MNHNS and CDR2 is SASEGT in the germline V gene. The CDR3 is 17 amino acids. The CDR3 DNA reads TGTGCCAGCAGTGAGACCCCTATCGCGTTAAGCACAGATACGCAGTATTTT. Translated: CASSETPIALSTDTQYF.

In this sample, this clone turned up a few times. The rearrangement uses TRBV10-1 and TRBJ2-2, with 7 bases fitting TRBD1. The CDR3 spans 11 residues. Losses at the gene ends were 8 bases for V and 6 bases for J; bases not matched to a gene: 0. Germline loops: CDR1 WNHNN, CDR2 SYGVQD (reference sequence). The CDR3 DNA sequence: TGCGCCAGCGGGACAGCCGGGGAGCTGTTTTTT. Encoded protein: CASGTAGELFF.

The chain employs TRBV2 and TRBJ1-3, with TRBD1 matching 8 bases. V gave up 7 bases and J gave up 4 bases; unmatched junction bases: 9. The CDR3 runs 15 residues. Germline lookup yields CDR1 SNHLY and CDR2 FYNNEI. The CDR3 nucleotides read TGTGCCAGCATCCCGACAGGGGATTCGGGAAACACCATATATTTT. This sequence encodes CASIPTGDSGNTIYF.

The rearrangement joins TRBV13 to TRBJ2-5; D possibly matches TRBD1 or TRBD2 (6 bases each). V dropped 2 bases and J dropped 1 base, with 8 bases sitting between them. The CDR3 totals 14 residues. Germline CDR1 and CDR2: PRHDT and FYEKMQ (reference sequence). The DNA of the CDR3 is TGTGCCAGCAGCTTAAGGGGGGCCCAAGAGACCCAGTACTTC. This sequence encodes CASSLRGAQETQYF.

DNA of the CDR3: TGTGCCAGCAGCTCGTACAGGGAGAACACTGAAGCTTTCTTT. It specifies CASSSYRENTEAFF. The chain combines TRBV7-9 with TRBJ1-1; tentative D call: TRBD1 (6 bases). V lost 4 bases, J lost 1 base, and 10 bases lay in between. CDR1 is SEHNR, CDR2 FQNEAQ, per germline (reference sequence). The CDR3 has 14 residues.

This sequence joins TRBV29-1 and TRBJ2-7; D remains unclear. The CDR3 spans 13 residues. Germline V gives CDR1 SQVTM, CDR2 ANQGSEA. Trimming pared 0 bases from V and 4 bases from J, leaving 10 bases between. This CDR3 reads CSVEDPLDYEQYF. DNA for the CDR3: TGCAGCGTTGAAGATCCTCTGGATTACGAGCAGTACTTC.

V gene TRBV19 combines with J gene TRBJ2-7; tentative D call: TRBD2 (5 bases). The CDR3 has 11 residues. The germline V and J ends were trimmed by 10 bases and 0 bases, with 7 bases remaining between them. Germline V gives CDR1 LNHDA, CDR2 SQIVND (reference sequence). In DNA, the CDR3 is TGTGCCACCCGGGACTCCTACGAGCAGTACTTC. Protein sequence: CATRDSYEQYF.

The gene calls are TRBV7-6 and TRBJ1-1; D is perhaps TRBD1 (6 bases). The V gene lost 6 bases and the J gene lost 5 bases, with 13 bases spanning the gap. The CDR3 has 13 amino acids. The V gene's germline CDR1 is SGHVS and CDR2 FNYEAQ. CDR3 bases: TGTGCCAGCAGTCCGGGGGCAGGGACTGAAGCTTTCTTT. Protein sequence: CASSPGAGTEAFF. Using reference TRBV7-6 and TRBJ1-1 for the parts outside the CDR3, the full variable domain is GAGVSQSPRYKVTKRGQDVALRCDPISGHVSLYWYRQALGQGPEFLTYFNYEAQQDKSGLPNDRFSAERPEGSISTLTIQRTEQRDSAMYRCASSPGAGTEAFFGQGTRLTVV.

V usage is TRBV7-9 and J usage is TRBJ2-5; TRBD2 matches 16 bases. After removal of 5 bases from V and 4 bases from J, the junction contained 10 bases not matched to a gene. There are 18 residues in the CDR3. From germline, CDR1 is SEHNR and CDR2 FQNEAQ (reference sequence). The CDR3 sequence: CASSRVGTSGRAGETQYF. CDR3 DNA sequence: TGTGCCAGCAGCCGAGTAGGGACTAGCGGGAGGGCCGGAGAGACCCAGTACTTC. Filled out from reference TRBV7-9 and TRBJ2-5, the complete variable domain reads DTGVSQNPRHKITKRGQNVTFRCDPISEHNRLYWYRQTLGQGPEFLTYFQNEAQLEKSRLLSDRFSAERPKGSFSTLEIQRTEQGDSAMYLCASSRVGTSGRAGETQYFGPGTRLLVL.

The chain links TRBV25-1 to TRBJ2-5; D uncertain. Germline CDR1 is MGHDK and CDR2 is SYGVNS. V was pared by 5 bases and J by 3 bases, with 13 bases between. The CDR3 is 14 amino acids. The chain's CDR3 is CASSRWPVKETQYF. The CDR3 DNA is TGTGCCAGCAGTAGGTGGCCCGTGAAAGAGACCCAGTACTTC.

The CDR3 DNA reads as TGTGCCAGCAGTACAATACAGGGCTATAATGAAAAACTGTTTTTT. Translation: CASSTIQGYNEKLFF. The chain carries TRBV6-1 and TRBJ1-4; maybe TRBD1 (6 bases). The CDR3 has 15 amino acids. Deletions cut 5 bases from V and 4 bases from J, with 14 bases between. CDR1 and CDR2 (germline): MNHNS, SASEGT.

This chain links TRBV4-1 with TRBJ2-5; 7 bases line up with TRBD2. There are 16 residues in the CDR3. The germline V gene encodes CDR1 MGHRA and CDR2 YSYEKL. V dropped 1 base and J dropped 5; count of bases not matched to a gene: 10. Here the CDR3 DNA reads TGCGCCAGCAGCCAAGGCGAGACTAGCTCTGGGGAGACCCAGTACTTC. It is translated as CASSQGETSSGETQYF.

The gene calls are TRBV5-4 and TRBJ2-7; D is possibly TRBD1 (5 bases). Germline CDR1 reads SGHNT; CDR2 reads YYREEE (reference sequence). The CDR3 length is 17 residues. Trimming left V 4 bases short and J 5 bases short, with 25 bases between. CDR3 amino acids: CASSLTALRRVGHEQYF. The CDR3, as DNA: TGTGCCAGCAGCCTAACGGCACTTCGCAGGGTTGGCCACGAGCAGTACTTC.

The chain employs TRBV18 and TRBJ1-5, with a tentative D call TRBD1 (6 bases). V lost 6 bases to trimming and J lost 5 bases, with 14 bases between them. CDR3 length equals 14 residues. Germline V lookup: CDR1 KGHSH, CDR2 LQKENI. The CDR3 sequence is CASSLGGAYQPQHF. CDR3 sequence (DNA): TGTGCCAGCTCCCTGGGGGGGGCCTATCAGCCCCAGCATTTT.

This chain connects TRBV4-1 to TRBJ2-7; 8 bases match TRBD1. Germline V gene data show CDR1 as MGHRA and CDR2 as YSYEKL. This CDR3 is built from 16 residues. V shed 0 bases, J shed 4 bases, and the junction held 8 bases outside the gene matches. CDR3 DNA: TGCGCCAGCAGCCAAGATGGGTCAGGGGGCCTGTACGAGCAGTACTTC. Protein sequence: CASSQDGSGGLYEQYF.

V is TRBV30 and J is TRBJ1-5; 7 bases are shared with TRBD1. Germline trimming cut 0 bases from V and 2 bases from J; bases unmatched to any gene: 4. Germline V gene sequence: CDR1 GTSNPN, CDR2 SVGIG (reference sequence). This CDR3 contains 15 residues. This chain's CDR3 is CAWSVGTGGNQPQHF. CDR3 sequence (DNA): TGTGCCTGGAGTGTCGGTACAGGGGGCAATCAGCCCCAGCATTTT. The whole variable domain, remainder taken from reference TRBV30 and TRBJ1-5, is SQTIHQWPATLVQPVGSPLSLECTVEGTSNPNLYWYRQAAGRGLQLLFYSVGIGQISSEVPQNLSASRPQDRQFILSSKKLLLSDSGFYLCAWSVGTGGNQPQHFGDGTRLSIL.

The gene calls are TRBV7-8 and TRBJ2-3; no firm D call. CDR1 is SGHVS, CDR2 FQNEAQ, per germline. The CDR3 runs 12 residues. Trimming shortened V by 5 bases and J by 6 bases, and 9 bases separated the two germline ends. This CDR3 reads CASSPPWDTQYF. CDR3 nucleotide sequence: TGTGCCAGCAGCCCCCCGTGGGATACGCAGTATTTT.

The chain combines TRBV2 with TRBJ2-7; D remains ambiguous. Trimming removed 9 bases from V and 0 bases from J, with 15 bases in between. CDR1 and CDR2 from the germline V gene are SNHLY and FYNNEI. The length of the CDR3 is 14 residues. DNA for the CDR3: TGTGCCAGTCTTGGGCGGATGACCTCCTACGAGCAGTACTTC. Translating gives CASLGRMTSYEQYF.

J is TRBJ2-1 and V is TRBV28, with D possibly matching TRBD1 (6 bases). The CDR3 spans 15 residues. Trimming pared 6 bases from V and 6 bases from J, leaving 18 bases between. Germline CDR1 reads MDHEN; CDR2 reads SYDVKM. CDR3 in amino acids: CASRETGGPSNEQFF. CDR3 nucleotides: TGTGCCAGCAGAGAAACTGGGGGCCCTAGCAATGAGCAGTTCTTC.

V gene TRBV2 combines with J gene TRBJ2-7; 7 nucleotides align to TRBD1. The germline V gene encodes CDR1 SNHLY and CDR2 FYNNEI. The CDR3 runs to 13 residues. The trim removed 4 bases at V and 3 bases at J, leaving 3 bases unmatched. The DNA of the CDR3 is TGTGCCAGCAGTGGCGCAGGGGGCTACGAGCAGTACTTC. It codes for CASSGAGGYEQYF.

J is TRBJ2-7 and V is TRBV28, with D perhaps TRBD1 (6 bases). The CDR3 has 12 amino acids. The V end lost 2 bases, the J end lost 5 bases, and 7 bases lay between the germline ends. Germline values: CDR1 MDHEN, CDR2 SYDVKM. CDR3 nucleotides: TGTGCCAGCAGTTTACCAGGGGACGAGCAGTACTTC. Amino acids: CASSLPGDEQYF.

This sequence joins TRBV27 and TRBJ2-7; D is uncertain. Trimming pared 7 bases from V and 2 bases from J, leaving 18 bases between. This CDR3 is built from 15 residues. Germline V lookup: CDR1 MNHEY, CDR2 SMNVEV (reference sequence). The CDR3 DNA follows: TGTGCCAGCACCCCGGAGCCCGGTGTCCCCTACGAGCAGTACTTC. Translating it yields CASTPEPGVPYEQYF.